The 10 T cell receptor beta chains presented below share a single source sample, sequenced in a study of shared clonotypes between healthy human individuals. Only in-frame clones appear in the TCRdb table, and some are missing; sequencing was by immunoSEQ multiplex PCR. This sample has roughly 1,500,000 clones; approximately 98% occur once, and the top ten carry roughly 0.45%. The specimen sequenced was naive CD4+ T cells sorted from blood. Subset meaning: CD45RA+ positively selected. The receptor set was obtained from a man aged 25 to 40 in good health.

This chain uses TRBV7-9 with TRBJ2-7; 9 nucleotides match TRBD2. V trimming: 5 bases; J trimming: 2 bases; junction bases outside the gene matches: 7. CDR3 length equals 15 residues. Germline V gene data show CDR1 as SEHNR and CDR2 as FQNEAQ (reference sequence). This CDR3 is CASSPLSSGTYEQYF. Here the CDR3 DNA reads TGTGCCAGCAGCCCCCTCTCTAGCGGGACCTACGAGCAGTACTTC.

This clone was counted once. This chain connects TRBV6-6 to TRBJ1-2; 7 bases line up with TRBD1. The CDR3 is 15 residues long. In germline, CDR1 is MNHNY, CDR2 SVGAGI (reference sequence). The ends lost 2 bases at V and 4 bases at J; junction bases unmatched: 7. CDR3 amino acids: CASSYRDSEAYGYTF. Written as DNA, the CDR3 is TGTGCCAGCAGTTACAGGGACAGTGAAGCCTATGGCTACACCTTC.

As DNA, the CDR3 is TGTGCCAGCAGCATTGGGTCCGGACGTGGTGAAAAACTGTTTTTT. This sequence encodes CASSIGSGRGEKLFF. V is TRBV7-9 and J is TRBJ1-4; D not certain. Trimming pared 5 bases from V and 7 bases from J, leaving 17 bases between. This CDR3 has 15 amino acids. CDR1 and CDR2 from the germline V gene are SEHNR and FQNEAQ (reference sequence). The full variable domain, its missing parts supplied by reference TRBV7-9 and TRBJ1-4, is DTGVSQNPRHKITKRGQNVTFRCDPISEHNRLYWYRQTLGQGPEFLTYFQNEAQLEKSRLLSDRFSAERPKGSFSTLEIQRTEQGDSAMYLCASSIGSGRGEKLFFGSGTQLSVL.

The chain links TRBV28 to TRBJ1-1; D gene ambiguous. Germline assignment: CDR1 MDHEN and CDR2 SYDVKM. The CDR3 is made up of 12 amino acids. Trimming removed 5 bases at V and 10 bases at J, with 14 bases between. CDR3 sequence: CASSGYQFSAFF. The CDR3 coding sequence is TGTGCCAGCAGTGGGTACCAGTTTTCAGCTTTCTTT.

The V gene is TRBV6-6, the J gene TRBJ1-1; D not resolved. V lost 2 bases, J lost 8 bases, and 12 bases lay in between. Germline V CDR1 and CDR2: MNHNY, SVGAGI (reference sequence). This CDR3 has 13 amino acids. The CDR3 is CASSYGLAGEAFF. DNA for the CDR3: TGTGCCAGCAGTTACGGGCTCGCGGGGGAAGCTTTCTTT.

This clone showed up just once. The chain employs TRBV10-3 and TRBJ1-1; tentative D call: TRBD1 (6 bases). Trimming stripped 2 bases from V and 1 base from J, with 8 bases between. The CDR3 sequence is 14 residues long. Germline lookup yields CDR1 ENHRY and CDR2 SYGVKD. As DNA, the CDR3 is TGTGCCATCAGTGAGGCAGGGGCGAACACTGAAGCTTTCTTT. Its protein product is CAISEAGANTEAFF.

This clone has a single count. The rearrangement links TRBV28 to TRBJ1-2; 7 bases map to TRBD1. V trimming: 6 bases; J trimming: 6 bases; junction bases outside the gene matches: 4. CDR1 MDHEN and CDR2 SYDVKM come from the germline V gene. CDR3 size: 12 residues. Written as DNA, the CDR3 is TGTGCCAGCAGAGACAGGGAAGATGGCTACACCTTC. Residues: CASRDREDGYTF.

The chain employs TRBV6-6 and TRBJ2-2, with 10 bases fitting TRBD2. V trimming: 5 bases; J trimming: 2 bases; junction bases outside the gene matches: 5. This CDR3 region has 16 residues. Germline CDR1 is MNHNY and CDR2 is SVGAGI (reference sequence). CDR3 sequence reads: CASSPGLAENTGELFF. CDR3 DNA sequence: TGTGCCAGCAGTCCCGGACTAGCGGAAAACACCGGGGAGCTGTTTTTT.

This clone appeared once. The J gene is TRBJ2-7, the V gene TRBV19; D is perhaps TRBD1 (6 bases). The germline V gene encodes CDR1 LNHDA and CDR2 SQIVND (reference sequence). CDR3 length: 16 residues. V lost 6 bases to trimming and J lost 1 base, with 19 bases between them. DNA for the CDR3: TGTGCCAGTAGCCTATCATCGACAGGATCTTCCTACGAGCAGTACTTC. Protein product: CASSLSSTGSSYEQYF.

Comments on this clone: Other DNA sequences from this sample encode an identical CDR3 as well. V usage is TRBV29-1 and J usage is TRBJ2-7, with TRBD2 as a possible D gene (6 bases). Germline V gives CDR1 SQVTM, CDR2 ANQGSEA. This CDR3 contains 14 residues. Trimming took off 4 bases at V and 4 bases at J, with 17 bases between the two ends. The CDR3 DNA reads TGCAGCGTTGGGGGGTTGGGAGGATCATACGAGCAGTACTTC. Its protein is CSVGGLGGSYEQYF.